These 17 T cell receptor beta chains were sequenced from one sample in a study of cytomegalovirus exposure and HLA in healthy donors. Primers included in the PCR were 60 Vbeta and 13 Jbeta primers. Sequencing was performed with immunoSEQ multiplex PCR; in TCRdb, only in-frame clones are kept and a portion is missing. Of 100,000 to 150,000 clones listed, around 83% are singletons. Material for sequencing was PBMCs. These receptors were collected from a girl aged 2 to 9 in good health and CMV-seronegative.

J is TRBJ1-5 and V is TRBV5-4, with 8 bases fitting TRBD1. Germline CDR1 SGHNT, CDR2 YYREEE (reference sequence). This CDR3 is 14 amino acids long. J gave up 7 bases and V 4 bases, and 7 bases lay outside the gene matches. Here the CDR3 reads CASSKDRVGQPQHF. The DNA for the CDR3 is TGTGCCAGCAGCAAGGACAGGGTTGGGCAGCCCCAGCATTTT.

This chain joins TRBV6-1 and TRBJ2-7; D gene ambiguous. The CDR3 runs to 13 residues. CDR1 is MNHNS and CDR2 is SASEGT in the germline V gene. V was trimmed by 4 bases and J by 5 bases, leaving 12 bases between them. The CDR3, as DNA: TGTGCCAGCAGTGCTCCGCCTGACAACGAGCAGTACTTC. This gives the protein CASSAPPDNEQYF.

The chain carries TRBV28 and TRBJ2-4; 12 bases match TRBD2. J was trimmed by 0 bases and V by 5 bases; bases with no gene match: 5. The germline CDR1 and CDR2 sequences are MDHEN and SYDVKM. This CDR3 is 17 amino acids long. CDR3 in amino acids: CASSLAGGNLAKNIQYF. The CDR3 bases are TGTGCCAGCAGTCTAGCGGGAGGGAACCTAGCCAAAAACATTCAGTACTTC.

This chain links TRBV29-1 with TRBJ2-5; TRBD2 matches at 8 bases. The J call may be incorrect, as the DNA end agrees better with TRBJ2-7. From germline, CDR1 is SQVTM and CDR2 ANQGSEA. The CDR3 sequence is 14 residues long. This CDR3 reads CSVKLAEYSYEQYF. The CDR3 region has the DNA TGCAGCGTTAAACTAGCGGAGTACTCCTACGAGCAGTACTTC.

The table lists this clone with a count of one. The chain combines TRBV9 with TRBJ1-4, with a weak D call TRBD1 (5 bases). The CDR3 is 20 residues long. Trimming took off 3 bases at V and 8 bases at J, with 32 bases between the two ends. In germline, CDR1 is SGDLS, CDR2 YYNGEE. DNA for the CDR3: TGTGCCAGCAGCGCCAAGTCAACGGGGGAGGGGCCCCCAGAATGGGAAAAACTGTTTTTT. Encoded protein: CASSAKSTGEGPPEWEKLFF.

This chain connects TRBV27 to TRBJ1-5, with a possible D match to TRBD1 (5 bases). Trimming took off 5 bases at V and 5 bases at J, with 22 bases between the two ends. Germline V gives CDR1 MNHEY, CDR2 SMNVEV (reference sequence). The CDR3 has 17 amino acids. In DNA form, the CDR3 reads TGTGCCAGCAGTCTGCGCCCGCCAAGGACACGCGATCAGCCCCAGCATTTT. Residues: CASSLRPPRTRDQPQHF.

This chain joins TRBV6-5 and TRBJ1-2; weak D call: TRBD1 (6 bases). V lost 5 bases and J lost 4, with 11 bases in between. Looked up from germline, CDR1 is MNHEY and CDR2 is SVGAGI. CDR3 length: 13 residues. The CDR3 spells CASSETGPYGYTF. The CDR3 DNA reads as TGTGCCAGCAGTGAAACAGGGCCCTATGGCTACACCTTC.

J is TRBJ2-3 and V is TRBV7-2, with D hard to call. Trimming cost V 0 bases and J 6 bases, with 10 bases left between them. Germline CDR1 is SGHTA and CDR2 is FQGNSA. The CDR3 is made up of 14 amino acids. Written as DNA, the CDR3 is TGTGCCAGCAGCTTAGCGGTGGGCTCGGATACGCAGTATTTT. Amino acid sequence: CASSLAVGSDTQYF.

The sample holds a few counts of this clone. The V gene is TRBV27, the J gene TRBJ2-7, with D uncertain. This CDR3 comprises 14 residues. Trimming cost V 3 bases and J 2 bases, with 11 bases left between them. Germline V lookup: CDR1 MNHEY, CDR2 SMNVEV (reference sequence). The CDR3, as DNA: TGTGCCAGCAGTTTTCCCTTTGTAACCTACGAGCAGTACTTC. Residues: CASSFPFVTYEQYF.

V gene TRBV29-1 combines with J gene TRBJ1-1; TRBD1 agrees at 7 bases. Unmatched junction bases numbered 3, after V lost 5 bases and J lost 0 bases. The CDR3 covers 13 residues. CDR1 and CDR2 (germline): SQVTM, ANQGSEA. For the CDR3, the DNA is TGCAGCGTTTCGGGACAGATGAACACTGAAGCTTTCTTT. Translating gives CSVSGQMNTEAFF.

The chain has TRBV15 and TRBJ1-4; the D is unclear. Between the trimmed V and J ends, which lost 0 bases and 8 bases, there was a span of 16 bases. CDR3 length: 16 amino acids. CDR1 is LNHNV and CDR2 is YYDKDF in the germline V gene (reference sequence). The DNA of the CDR3 is TGTGCCACCAGCAGAGATCAAGCTATTCAATCGGAAAAACTGTTTTTT. Protein sequence: CATSRDQAIQSEKLFF.

The chain is built from TRBV28 and TRBJ1-4; tentative D call: TRBD1 (6 bases). The CDR3 consists of 16 residues. CDR1 is MDHEN and CDR2 is SYDVKM in the germline V gene. The V gene lost 2 bases and the J gene lost 10 bases, with 20 bases spanning the gap. CDR3 sequence (DNA): TGTGCCAGCAGTTTACGGGGGGGCAACATGATGGGAAAACTGTTTTTT. Translation gives CASSLRGGNMMGKLFF.

The chain links TRBV4-1 to TRBJ1-1, with D perhaps matching TRBD1 (5 bases). Deletions cut 1 base from V and 1 base from J, with 10 bases between. Germline CDR1 MGHRA, CDR2 YSYEKL. The CDR3 totals 15 residues. CDR3 nucleotides: TGCGCCAGCAGCCAAGGGAAAAGGGGGAACACTGAAGCTTTCTTT. Translated: CASSQGKRGNTEAFF.

The chain carries TRBV4-3 and TRBJ1-1; no firm D call. The CDR3 loop spans 15 amino acids. The ends were cut back, 0 bases at V and 5 bases at J, with 13 bases in the middle. Germline values: CDR1 LGHNA, CDR2 YSLEER. In DNA form, the CDR3 reads TGCGCCAGCAGCCAAGAAGCCAGGTCTGGAACTGAAGCTTTCTTT. Its protein product is CASSQEARSGTEAFF.

The chain joins TRBV4-3 to TRBJ1-5, with D unclear. Looked up from germline, CDR1 is LGHNA and CDR2 is YSLEER. Trimming left V 0 bases short and J 7 bases short, with 7 bases between. This CDR3 is built from 13 residues. In DNA form, the CDR3 reads TGCGCCAGCAGCCAAGATAAGGAGCAGCCCCAGCATTTT. It is translated as CASSQDKEQPQHF.

V is TRBV19 and J is TRBJ2-5; 9 bases agree with TRBD1. Looked up from germline, CDR1 is LNHDA and CDR2 is SQIVND (reference sequence). V shed 4 bases and J 5 bases; nucleotides not matched to a gene: 5. The CDR3 contains 14 residues. The CDR3 spells CASSTTGGAETQYF. The CDR3 coding sequence is TGTGCCAGTAGTACCACAGGGGGCGCCGAGACCCAGTACTTC.

The gene calls are TRBV6-5 and TRBJ2-1, with D possibly matching TRBD2 (5 bases). The CDR3 consists of 12 residues. Germline V gives CDR1 MNHEY, CDR2 SVGAGI. V dropped 4 bases and J dropped 10 bases, with 11 bases sitting between them. The CDR3 bases are TGTGCCAGCAGTTTAGCGACTCTAGAGCAGTTCTTC. Its translation: CASSLATLEQFF.